A single T cell receptor beta chain is shown here with its context. The antigen remains unidentified. This entry is derived from a study of cytotoxic CD8 clonotypes in ibrutinib-treated CLL. Study context: Response samples came after a median 12 months of treatment, range 6 to 36. The study's findings and limits: The study found public clonotypes uncommon, contracting or stable on treatment. Baseline levels of clonality went above those of age-matched healthy donors and moved with circulating CD8+ T-cell counts. Rising at ibrutinib response, clonality subsequently fell back toward baseline at progression.

Trimming removed 5 bases at V and 4 bases at J, with 8 bases between. The germline gives CDR1 SGHAT, CDR2 FQDESV (reference sequence). The length of the CDR3 is 12 residues. This table comes from immunoSEQ multiplex PCR, and its TCRdb copy is limited to in-frame clones, with some not included. The profile covers 100,000 to 150,000 clones, with roughly 85% appearing a single time and 2% to 2.5% taken by the ten largest. The input for sequencing was PBMCs, taken after 24 months of ibrutinib treatment. This TCR was sampled from a human donor with chronic lymphocytic leukemia. The V gene is TRBV11-1, the J gene TRBJ1-1; D not certain. The CDR3 nucleotides are TGTGCCAGCAGCCCGGACGTCACTGAAGCTTTCTTT. This sequence encodes CASSPDVTEAFF.